This T cell receptor beta chain was captured by sequencing in a study of T-cell reconstitution after alpha-beta-depleted transplantation in children. Molecular barcoding with unique molecular identifiers was used for the TCRbeta library. Using its own MiXCR run on the PCR reads, TCRdb lists one record per CDR3 protein. The sample has 230,000 or so distinct CDR3 sequences; about 12% are singletons. Germline V gives CDR1 SQVTM, CDR2 ANQGSEA. This CDR3 spans 14 amino acids. Trimming removed 1 base at V and 1 base at J, with 9 bases between. This clonotype was counted many times. V and J are TRBV29-1 and TRBJ2-3; perhaps TRBD1 as D (5 bases). The sequence derives from a human donor who donated a stem cell graft to a child with acute lymphoblastic leukemia. The sequences come from PBMCs from the stem cell graft donor, collected from the stem cell graft. CDR3 residues: CSVEVGVGTDTQYF. In DNA, the CDR3 is TGCAGCGTTGAAGTAGGGGTCGGCACAGATACGCAGTATTTT.